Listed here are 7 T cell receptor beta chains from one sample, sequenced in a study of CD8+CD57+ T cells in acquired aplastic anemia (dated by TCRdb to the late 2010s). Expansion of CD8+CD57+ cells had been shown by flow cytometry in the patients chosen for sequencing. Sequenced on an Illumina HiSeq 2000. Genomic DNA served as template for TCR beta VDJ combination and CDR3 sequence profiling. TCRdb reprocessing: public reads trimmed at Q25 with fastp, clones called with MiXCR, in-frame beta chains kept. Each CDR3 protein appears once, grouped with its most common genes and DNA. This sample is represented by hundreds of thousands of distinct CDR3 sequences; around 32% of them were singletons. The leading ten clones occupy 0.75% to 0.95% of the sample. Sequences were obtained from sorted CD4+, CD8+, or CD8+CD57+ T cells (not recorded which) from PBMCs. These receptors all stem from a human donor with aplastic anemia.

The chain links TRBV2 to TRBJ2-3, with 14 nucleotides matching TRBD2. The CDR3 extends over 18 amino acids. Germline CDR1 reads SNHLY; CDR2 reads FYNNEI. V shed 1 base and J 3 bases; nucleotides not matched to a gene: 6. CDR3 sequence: CASSEETSGRVLTDTQYF. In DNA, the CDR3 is TGTGCCAGCAGTGAAGAGACTAGCGGGAGGGTATTGACAGATACGCAGTATTTT.

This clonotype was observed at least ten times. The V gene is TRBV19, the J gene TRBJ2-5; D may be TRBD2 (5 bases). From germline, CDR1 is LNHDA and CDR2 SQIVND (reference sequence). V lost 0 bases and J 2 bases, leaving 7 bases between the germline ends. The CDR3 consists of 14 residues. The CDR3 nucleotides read TGTGCCAGTAGTATAGATTCGGGACAAGAGACCCAGTACTTC. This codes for CASSIDSGQETQYF.

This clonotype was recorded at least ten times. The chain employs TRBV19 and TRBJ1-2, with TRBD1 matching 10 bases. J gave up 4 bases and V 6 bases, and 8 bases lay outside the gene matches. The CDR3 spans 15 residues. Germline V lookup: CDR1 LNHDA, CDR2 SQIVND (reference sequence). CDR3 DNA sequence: TGTGCCAGTAGCCCAAGCGGGACAGGGGCCTATGGCTACACCTTC. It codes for CASSPSGTGAYGYTF.

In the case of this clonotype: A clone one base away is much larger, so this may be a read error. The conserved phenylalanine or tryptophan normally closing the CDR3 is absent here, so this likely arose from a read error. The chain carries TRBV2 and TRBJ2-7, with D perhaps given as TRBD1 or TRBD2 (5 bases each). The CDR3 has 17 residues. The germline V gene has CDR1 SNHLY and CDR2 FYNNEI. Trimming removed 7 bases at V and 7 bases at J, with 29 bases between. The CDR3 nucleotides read TGTGCCAGCATGAAACTTCCCCTAAGAGAGGGGCGTTATGAGCAGTACCTC. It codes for CASMKLPLREGRYEQYL.

CDR3 amino acids: CASSQEIRSLGYTF. The CDR3 bases are TGTGCCAGCAGCCAAGAAATCCGGTCGTTAGGCTACACCTTC. The rearrangement links TRBV4-2 to TRBJ1-2; D not certain. Germline loops: CDR1 LGHNA, CDR2 YNFKEQ. The CDR3 extends over 14 amino acids. Trimming cost V 0 bases and J 8 bases, with 13 bases left between them.

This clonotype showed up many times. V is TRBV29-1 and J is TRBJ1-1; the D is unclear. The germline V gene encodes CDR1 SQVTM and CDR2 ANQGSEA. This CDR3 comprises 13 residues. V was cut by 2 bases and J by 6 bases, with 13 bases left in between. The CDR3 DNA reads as TGCAGCGTTGAATCTGAATCTCAATCTGAAGCTTTCTTT. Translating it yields CSVESESQSEAFF.

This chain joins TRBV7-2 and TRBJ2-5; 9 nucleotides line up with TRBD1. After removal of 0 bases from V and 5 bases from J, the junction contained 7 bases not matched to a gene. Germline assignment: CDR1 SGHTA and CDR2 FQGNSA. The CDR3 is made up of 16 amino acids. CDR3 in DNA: TGTGCCAGCAGCTTAGCCCACAGGGGGCGCGTGGAGACCCAGTACTTC. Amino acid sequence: CASSLAHRGRVETQYF.